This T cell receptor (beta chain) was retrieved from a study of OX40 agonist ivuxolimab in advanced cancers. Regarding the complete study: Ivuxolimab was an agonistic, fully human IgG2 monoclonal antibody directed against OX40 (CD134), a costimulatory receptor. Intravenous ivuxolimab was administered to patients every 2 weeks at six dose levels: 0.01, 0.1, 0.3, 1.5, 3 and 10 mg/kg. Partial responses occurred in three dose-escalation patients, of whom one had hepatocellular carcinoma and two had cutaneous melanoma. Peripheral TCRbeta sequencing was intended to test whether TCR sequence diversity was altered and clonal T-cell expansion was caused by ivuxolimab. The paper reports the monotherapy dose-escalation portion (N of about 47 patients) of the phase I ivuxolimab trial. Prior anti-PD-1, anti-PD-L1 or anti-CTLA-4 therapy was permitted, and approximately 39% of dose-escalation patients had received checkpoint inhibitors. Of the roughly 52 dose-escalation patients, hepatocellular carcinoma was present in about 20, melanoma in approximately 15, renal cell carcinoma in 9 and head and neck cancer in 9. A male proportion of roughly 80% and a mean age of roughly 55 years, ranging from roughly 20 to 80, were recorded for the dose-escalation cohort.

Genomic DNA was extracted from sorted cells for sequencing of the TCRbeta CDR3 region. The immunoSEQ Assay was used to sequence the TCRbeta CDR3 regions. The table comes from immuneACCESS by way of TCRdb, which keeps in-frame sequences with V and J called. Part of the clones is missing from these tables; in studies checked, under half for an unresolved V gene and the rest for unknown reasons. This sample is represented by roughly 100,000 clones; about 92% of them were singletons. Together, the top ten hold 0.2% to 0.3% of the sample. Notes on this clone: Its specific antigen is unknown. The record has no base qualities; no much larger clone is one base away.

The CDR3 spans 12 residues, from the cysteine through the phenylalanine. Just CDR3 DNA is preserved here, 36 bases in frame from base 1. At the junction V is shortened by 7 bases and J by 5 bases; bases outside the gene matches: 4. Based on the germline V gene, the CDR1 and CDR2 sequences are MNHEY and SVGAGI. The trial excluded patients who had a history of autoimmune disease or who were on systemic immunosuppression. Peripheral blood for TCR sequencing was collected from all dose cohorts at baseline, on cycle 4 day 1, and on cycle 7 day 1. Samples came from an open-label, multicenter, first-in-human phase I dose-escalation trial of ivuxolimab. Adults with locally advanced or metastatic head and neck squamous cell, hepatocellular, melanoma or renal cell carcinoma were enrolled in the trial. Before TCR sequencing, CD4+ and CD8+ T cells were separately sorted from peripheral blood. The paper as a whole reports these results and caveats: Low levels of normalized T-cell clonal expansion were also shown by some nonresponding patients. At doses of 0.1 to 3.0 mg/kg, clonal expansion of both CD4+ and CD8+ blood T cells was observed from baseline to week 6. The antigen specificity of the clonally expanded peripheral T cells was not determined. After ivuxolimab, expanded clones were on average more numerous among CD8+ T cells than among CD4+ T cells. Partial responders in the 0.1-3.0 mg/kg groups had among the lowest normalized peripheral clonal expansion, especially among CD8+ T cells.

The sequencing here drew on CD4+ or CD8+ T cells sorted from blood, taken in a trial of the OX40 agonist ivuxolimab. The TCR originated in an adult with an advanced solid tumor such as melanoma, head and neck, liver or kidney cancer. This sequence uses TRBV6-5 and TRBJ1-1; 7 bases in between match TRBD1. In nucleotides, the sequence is TGTGCCAGCAAAAGGGGGCGGACTGAAGCTTTCTTT. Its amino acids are CASKRGRTEAFF.